Described below is a single TCR beta chain sequence and its context. In the original analysis: Researchers report that nucleated cell counts were estimated from reference gene primer amplification. Some clones are missing from TCRdb's copy, which holds only in-frame ones; the method was immunoSEQ multiplex PCR. Clone size and the V and J calls come from that table; the DNA yielded D and trimming. The table includes around 87,000 clones, about four fifths detected once. The V and J ends lost 3 bases and 8 bases respectively, with 20 bases between them. The CDR3 length is 15 residues. Per the germline V gene, CDR1 is DFQATT and CDR2 is SNEGSKA (reference sequence). This sample was included in a study of blood T cell repertoires in COVID-19. Background on the study: COVID-19 samples, acute and convalescent, were from the United States, Italy and Spain. Sources were T cells, B-cell-depleted T cells, or PBMCs; the material itself was cDNA or gDNA.

The TCR originated in a woman of 80 years or more with acute or convalescent COVID-19. The sample was peripheral blood. This chain connects TRBV20-1 to TRBJ1-3; TRBD1 might be the D (5 bases). CDR3 in amino acids: CSASLGVRAKDTIYF. The CDR3 nucleotides are TGCAGTGCTAGTCTAGGTGTCAGGGCAAAGGACACCATATATTTT.